A single sample is the source of the 13 T cell receptor beta chains below, sequenced in a study of T cells in women clearing cervical HPV infection. Profiling relied on immunoSEQ multiplex PCR, and the TCRdb table lists in-frame clones only, not all of them. The sample's table shows about 22,000 clones. The sequenced material came from blood buffy coat. The receptor set was obtained from a woman between 18 and 70 years old with a cervical HPV16 infection that either progressed to CIN3+ or cleared (not recorded which).

On this clone: Sequencing ends 3 residues short of the CDR3 end; the germline J gene provides the rest. The chain has TRBV2 and TRBJ2-7; no clear D. Trimming shortened V by 4 bases and J by 3 bases, and 4 bases separated the two germline ends. This CDR3 is 11 amino acids long. The germline CDR1 and CDR2 sequences are SNHLY and FYNNEI. This CDR3 is CASSGGYEQYF. The sequenced part of the CDR3 DNA is TGTGCCAGCAGTGGCGGCTACGAG.

About this clone itself: Sequencing ends 3 residues short of the CDR3 end; the germline J gene provides the rest. The V gene is TRBV5-1, the J gene TRBJ2-3, with D possibly matching TRBD2 (5 bases). The V end lost 3 bases, the J end lost 2 bases, and 16 bases lay between the germline ends. The CDR3 length is 16 residues. Germline CDR1 is SGHRS and CDR2 is YFSETQ. The sequenced CDR3 bases are TGCGCCAGCAGCTGGGAAGGGCGGGCCGTCACAGATACG. Protein sequence: CASSWEGRAVTDT. The CDR3, in full, reads CASSWEGRAVTDTQYF.

Concerning this clone: Sequencing ends 3 residues short of the CDR3 end; the germline J gene provides the rest. This sequence joins TRBV23-1 and TRBJ1-2, with D perhaps matching TRBD1 (5 bases). TRBV23-1 falls under the ORF class, with uncertain function. The CDR3 extends over 17 amino acids. CDR3 amino acids: CASSQLARKRGLYDYTF. The covered CDR3 bases are TGCGCCAGCAGTCAACTGGCACGGAAGCGGGGCCTCTACGAC.

With regard to this clone: The observed sequence ends 3 residues before the CDR3 terminus, with the missing tail filled in from the germline J gene. V and J are TRBV6-2 or TRBV6-3 and TRBJ2-7; D uncertain. Germline assignment: CDR1 MNHEY and CDR2 SVGEGT. Trimming pared 2 bases from V and 3 bases from J, leaving 11 bases between. The CDR3 length is 14 residues. CDR3 amino acids: CASSYSQENYEQYF. Incomplete CDR3 DNA: TGTGCCAGCAGTTACAGTCAGGAAAACTACGAG.

On this clone: Read coverage stops 3 residues before the CDR3 terminus; the germline J gene supplies the remainder. J is TRBJ1-5 and V is TRBV5-3; D not resolved. TRBV5-3 is annotated as an ORF whose role is uncertain. V was trimmed by 0 bases and J by 2 bases, leaving 15 bases between them. The CDR3 extends over 17 amino acids. CDR3 bases read: TGTGCCAGAAGCTTGGAGGCAGGTGTCCCCCGCAATCAGCCC. Translation gives CARSLEAGVPRNQP. The whole CDR3 sequence is CARSLEAGVPRNQPQHF.

Concerning this clone itself: Read data end 3 residues before the CDR3 end; the end is taken from the germline J gene. This chain links TRBV20-1 with TRBJ2-3; tentative D call: TRBD1 (5 bases). The CDR3 consists of 12 residues. V shed 1 base and J shed 6 bases, with 8 bases lying between them. Germline CDR1 DFQATT, CDR2 SNEGSKA (reference sequence). CDR3 amino acids: CSARGGGDTQYF. The CDR3 DNA, read in part, is TGCAGTGCTAGAGGGGGCGGTGATACG.

Turning to this clone: The CDR3 end falls 3 residues outside the read, so it is completed with the germline J gene. The gene calls are TRBV7-9 and TRBJ1-1; D gene ambiguous. Looked up from germline, CDR1 is SEHNR and CDR2 is FQNEAQ (reference sequence). The V and J ends lost 7 bases and 2 bases respectively, with 2 bases between them. This CDR3 has 10 residues. The CDR3 spells CASTNTEAFF. CDR3 bases read: TGTGCCAGCACTAACACTGAA.

With respect to this clone: Read sequence stops 3 residues before the CDR3 end, and the germline J gene provides the missing end. The chain couples TRBV19 to TRBJ1-2; a possible D gene is TRBD1 (5 bases). Looked up from germline, CDR1 is LNHDA and CDR2 is SQIVND (reference sequence). CDR3 length equals 13 residues. The V end lost 2 bases, the J end lost 5 bases, and 9 bases lay between the germline ends. The CDR3 sequence is CASSILTAYGYTF. The covered CDR3 bases are TGTGCCAGTAGTATACTGACAGCGTATGGC. The complete variable domain, with remaining parts taken from reference TRBV19 and TRBJ1-2, reads DGGITQSPKYLFRKEGQNVTLSCEQNLNHDAMYWYRQDPGQGLRLIYYSQIVNDFQKGDIAEGYSVSREKKESFPLTVTSAQKNPTAFYLCASSILTAYGYTFGSGTRLTVV.

On this clone: From the germline J gene comes the end of the CDR3, since the read stops 3 residues before it. The chain is built from TRBV20-1 and TRBJ2-5; 9 bases line up with TRBD2. V was pared by 1 base and J by 2 bases, with 8 bases of the junction left unmatched. Germline CDR1 and CDR2: DFQATT and SNEGSKA (reference sequence). The CDR3 loop spans 16 amino acids. The CDR3 loop is CSARALETSGQETQYF. The covered CDR3 bases are TGCAGTGCTAGAGCCCTAGAGACTAGCGGACAAGAGACC.

As for this clone: The observed sequence ends 3 residues before the CDR3 terminus, with the missing tail filled in from the germline J gene. The V and J genes are TRBV20-1 and TRBJ1-5; unclear D gene. V was shortened by 2 bases and J by 4 bases, with 15 bases between the two germline ends. Looked up from germline, CDR1 is DFQATT and CDR2 is SNEGSKA (reference sequence). CDR3 length: 15 amino acids. CDR3 sequence: CSARPQEHGNQPQHF. The part of the CDR3 DNA that was read is TGCAGTGCTAGACCGCAGGAGCATGGAAATCAGCCC.

Note on this clone: The observed sequence ends 3 residues before the CDR3 terminus, with the missing tail filled in from the germline J gene. This rearrangement joins TRBV20-1 to TRBJ2-5; 10 bases align to TRBD1. CDR1 and CDR2 (germline): DFQATT, SNEGSKA (reference sequence). The CDR3 is 15 amino acids. CDR3 loop: CSAESGTGVTDTQYF. CDR3 bases read: TGCAGTGCTGAATCCGGGACAGGGGTCACAGATACC.

On this clone itself: The read is 3 residues too short to cover the CDR3 end, so that end is filled in from the germline J gene. V usage is TRBV19 and J usage is TRBJ2-1, with TRBD1 identical over 7 bases. Losses at the gene ends were 6 bases for V and 8 bases for J; bases not matched to a gene: 7. This CDR3 comprises 13 residues. CDR1 LNHDA and CDR2 SQIVND come from the germline V gene (reference sequence). CDR3 sequence reads: CASRVQGRYEQFF. The covered CDR3 bases are TGTGCCAGTAGGGTACAGGGGAGATATGAG.

On this clone: The CDR3 end is not reached by the read, which stops 3 residues before it; the germline J gene fills it in. The genes are TRBV20-1 and TRBJ2-7, with 7 bases identical to TRBD2. Germline loops: CDR1 DFQATT, CDR2 SNEGSKA (reference sequence). This CDR3 has 15 residues. The trim removed 0 bases at V and 3 bases at J, leaving 8 bases unmatched. CDR3 bases read: TGCAGTGCTAGAGATGGGGGGGGTCGTAGCTACGAG. Residues: CSARDGGGRSYE. The whole CDR3 sequence is CSARDGGGRSYEQYF.